The 27 T cell receptor beta chains below come from one sample, sequenced in a study of cytomegalovirus exposure and HLA in healthy donors. Generated by immunoSEQ multiplex PCR, the TCRdb table keeps only in-frame clones and is missing some. The sample lists more than 100,000 clones; about nine tenths were seen once. Sequenced: PBMCs. The receptors stem from a man aged 30-40 years in good health and CMV-seronegative.

The J gene is TRBJ2-1, the V gene TRBV7-9; D call uncertain. V shed 11 bases and J shed 8 bases, with 10 bases lying between them. Germline values: CDR1 SEHNR, CDR2 FQNEAQ (reference sequence). This CDR3 spans 10 amino acids. The CDR3 loop is CADFSHEQFF. The CDR3 DNA reads TGTGCCGACTTCAGCCATGAGCAGTTCTTC. Complete variable domain (other parts from reference TRBV7-9 and TRBJ2-1): DTGVSQNPRHKITKRGQNVTFRCDPISEHNRLYWYRQTLGQGPEFLTYFQNEAQLEKSRLLSDRFSAERPKGSFSTLEIQRTEQGDSAMYLCADFSHEQFFGPGTRLTVL.

This clone was seen just once. The chain has TRBV9 and TRBJ1-2; D ambiguous. V gave up 0 bases and J gave up 8 bases, with 17 bases separating them. CDR1 and CDR2 (germline): SGDLS, YYNGEE. The CDR3 sequence is 15 residues long. This CDR3 is CASSVEVPGPGGYTF. The CDR3 nucleotides are TGTGCCAGCAGCGTAGAGGTCCCTGGCCCGGGGGGCTACACCTTC.

The genes are TRBV7-9 and TRBJ2-1, with D unclear. Germline lookup yields CDR1 SEHNR and CDR2 FQNEAQ (reference sequence). V dropped 1 base and J dropped 8 bases, with 12 bases sitting between them. This CDR3 contains 14 residues. The CDR3 region has the DNA TGTGCCAGCAGCTTAGGGTATGCTGCGGATGAGCAGTTCTTC. Its protein product is CASSLGYAADEQFF.

This chain joins TRBV6-4 and TRBJ2-2; TRBD2 agrees at 10 bases. CDR3 size: 15 residues. V lost 6 bases, J lost 6 bases, and 7 bases stayed unmatched. CDR1 is MRHNA and CDR2 is SNTAGT in the germline V gene. Written as DNA, the CDR3 is TGTGCCAGCAGCCCTAGCGGGAGTGGCTCCGGGGAGCTGTTTTTT. Protein: CASSPSGSGSGELFF.

The chain couples TRBV21-1 to TRBJ2-7; TRBD2, the table's D call, lacks a check against the DNA. TRBV21-1 corresponds to a pseudogene. There are 17 residues in the CDR3. This CDR3 is CASSPGTSGRFSYEQYF. CDR3 coding DNA: TGTGCCAGCAGCCCCGGGACTAGCGGGAGGTTTTCCTACGAGCAGTACTTC.

V and J are TRBV5-1 and TRBJ1-1; 7 nucleotides agree with TRBD1. CDR1 and CDR2 (germline): SGHRS, YFSETQ. Trimming took 0 bases from V and 6 from J; bases not matched to a gene: 5. CDR3 length: 14 residues. CDR3 bases: TGCGCCAGCAGCTTGGAGGGGGCAAAGCCTGAAGCTTTCTTT. This codes for CASSLEGAKPEAFF.

V and J are TRBV7-6 and TRBJ1-2; 8 positions agree with TRBD1. V dropped 4 bases and J dropped 6; count of bases not matched to a gene: 7. Germline values: CDR1 SGHVS, CDR2 FNYEAQ. This CDR3 spans 14 amino acids. The CDR3 loop reads CASSSWTGTNGYTF. CDR3 bases: TGTGCCAGCAGCTCATGGACAGGGACGAATGGCTACACCTTC.

The rearrangement links TRBV5-1 to TRBJ2-7, with D hard to call. Germline V gives CDR1 SGHRS, CDR2 YFSETQ. The germline V and J ends were trimmed by 3 bases and 3 bases, with 13 bases remaining between them. CDR3 size: 14 residues. In DNA form, the CDR3 reads TGCGCCAGCAGCTGGGCAGGCGACCGCTACGAGCAGTACTTC. Amino acid sequence: CASSWAGDRYEQYF.

The chain uses TRBV4-2 and TRBJ2-4; 7 nucleotides line up with TRBD2. Germline CDR1 is LGHNA and CDR2 is YNFKEQ. The junction had 11 bases not matched to a gene; V was cut back by 1 base and J by 8 bases. The CDR3 sequence is 16 residues long. As DNA, the CDR3 is TGTGCCAGCAGCCAAGGACGGGAGGCCCTCAGTGACATTCAGTACTTC. Encoded protein: CASSQGREALSDIQYF.

The V gene is TRBV5-1, the J gene TRBJ2-1, with D perhaps matching TRBD2 (5 bases). The germline CDR1 and CDR2 sequences are SGHRS and YFSETQ. The CDR3 is 16 residues long. Between the trimmed V and J ends, which lost 5 bases and 1 base, there was a span of 16 bases. CDR3 nucleotides: TGCGCCAGCAGTCGATTAAGCGGCGGGTCCTACAATGAGCAGTTCTTC. It encodes CASSRLSGGSYNEQFF. Combining the CDR3 with reference TRBV5-1 and TRBJ2-1 gives the whole variable domain KAGVTQTPRYLIKTRGQQVTLSCSPISGHRSVSWYQQTPGQGLQFLFEYFSETQRNKGNFPGRFSGRQFSNSRSEMNVSTLELGDSALYLCASSRLSGGSYNEQFFGPGTRLTVL.

The CDR3 nucleotides read TGTGCCAGCAGCGTATTAGAAGCTTCCTACGAGCAGTACTTC. This gives the protein CASSVLEASYEQYF. This chain links TRBV9 with TRBJ2-7; D call uncertain. Per germline, CDR1 SGDLS and CDR2 YYNGEE. The CDR3 sequence is 14 residues long. Trimming pared 1 base from V and 1 base from J, leaving 9 bases between. The full variable domain, its missing parts supplied by reference TRBV9 and TRBJ2-7, is DSGVTQTPKHLITATGQRVTLRCSPRSGDLSVYWYQQSLDQGLQFLIQYYNGEERAKGNILERFSAQQFPDLHSELNLSSLELGDSALYFCASSVLEASYEQYFGPGTRLTVT.

This chain connects TRBV29-1 to TRBJ2-7; tentatively, D is TRBD2 (6 bases). V lost 6 bases to trimming and J lost 3 bases, with 15 bases between them. CDR3 length: 13 amino acids. The germline V gene encodes CDR1 SQVTM and CDR2 ANQGSEA. The CDR3 sequence is CSVVTGSGYEQYF. The CDR3 region has the DNA TGCAGCGTGGTCACCGGGAGTGGCTACGAGCAGTACTTC.

The chain is built from TRBV18 and TRBJ1-1; D is undetermined. This CDR3 contains 16 residues. V dropped 2 bases and J dropped 0 bases, with 13 bases sitting between them. Germline CDR1 is KGHSH and CDR2 is LQKENI. For the CDR3, the DNA is TGTGCCAGCTCACCATCCACAGCGGTCATGAACACTGAAGCTTTCTTT. Translated: CASSPSTAVMNTEAFF.

V and J are TRBV6-6 and TRBJ1-4; D is unresolved. Trimming stripped 6 bases from V and 0 bases from J, with 14 bases between. Germline loops: CDR1 MNHNY, CDR2 SVGAGI (reference sequence). This CDR3 has 16 amino acids. In nucleotides, the CDR3 is TGTGCCAGCAGCCCCCACCCTAGACCAACTAATGAAAAACTGTTTTTT. It specifies CASSPHPRPTNEKLFF.

The V gene is TRBV10-3, the J gene TRBJ2-1, with D unclear. Germline-derived CDR1 and CDR2 are ENHRY and SYGVKD. The CDR3 has 17 amino acids. V was trimmed by 0 bases and J by 5 bases, leaving 17 bases between them. The CDR3 spells CAISESLLGSEDNEQFF. The DNA of the CDR3 is TGTGCCATCAGTGAGTCATTATTGGGCTCGGAAGACAATGAGCAGTTCTTC.

The chain joins TRBV27 to TRBJ1-2; D ambiguous. Germline CDR1 reads MNHEY; CDR2 reads SMNVEV (reference sequence). Trimming took off 3 bases at V and 0 bases at J, with 5 bases between the two ends. This CDR3 is 13 amino acids long. CDR3 sequence reads: CASSFTANYGYTF. The CDR3 bases are TGTGCCAGCAGTTTCACTGCTAACTATGGCTACACCTTC.

V usage is TRBV30 and J usage is TRBJ1-3, with D uncertain. Deletions cut 3 bases from V and 0 bases from J, with 12 bases between. Germline CDR1 GTSNPN, CDR2 SVGIG (reference sequence). CDR3 size: 15 residues. The DNA of the CDR3 is TGTGCCTGGAGCCCCCGAAAGAGCTCTGGAAACACCATATATTTT. Its translation: CAWSPRKSSGNTIYF.

The chain is built from TRBV7-3 and TRBJ1-1, with 9 bases identical to TRBD1. In germline, CDR1 is SGHTA, CDR2 FQGTGA. The length of the CDR3 is 15 residues. V shed 1 base, J shed 5 bases, and the junction held 5 bases outside the gene matches. The CDR3 sequence is CASSLMGQGGTEAFF. The CDR3 DNA follows: TGTGCCAGCAGCTTAATGGGACAGGGTGGGACTGAAGCTTTCTTT.

The CDR3 bases are TGTGCCAGCAGCCTTAACCGACTCCTCCGGCAGTACTTC. Protein: CASSLNRLLRQYF. The gene calls are TRBV5-6 and TRBJ2-7; D call uncertain. Germline CDR1 reads SGHDT; CDR2 reads YYEEEE. The CDR3 covers 13 residues. Trimming removed 4 bases at V and 9 bases at J, with 17 bases between. Full variable domain (remainder filled in from reference TRBV5-6 and TRBJ2-7): DAGVTQSPTHLIKTRGQQVTLRCSPKSGHDTVSWYQQALGQGPQFIFQYYEEEERQRGNFPDRFSGHQFPNYSSELNVNALLLGDSALYLCASSLNRLLRQYFGPGTRLTVT.

The J gene is TRBJ1-2, the V gene TRBV5-6; unclear D gene. The germline CDR1 and CDR2 sequences are SGHDT and YYEEEE. Trimming stripped 0 bases from V and 0 bases from J, with 9 bases between. CDR3 length: 15 residues. In DNA form, the CDR3 reads TGTGCCAGCAGCTTGGCCTGGGCAGCTAACTATGGCTACACCTTC. Protein product: CASSLAWAANYGYTF.

The chain combines TRBV2 with TRBJ2-3, with TRBD1 identical over 7 bases. V trimming: 6 bases; J trimming: 15 bases; junction bases outside the gene matches: 12. The CDR3 has 12 amino acids. The germline V gene has CDR1 SNHLY and CDR2 FYNNEI. The CDR3 is CASRTSGTVGYF. The CDR3 DNA reads TGTGCCAGCAGGACATCCGGGACAGTAGGTTATTTT. Variable domain in full (rest from reference TRBV2 and TRBJ2-3): EPEVTQTPSHQVTQMGQEVILRCVPISNHLYFYWYRQILGQKVEFLVSFYNNEISEKSEIFDDQFSVERPDGSNFTLKIRSTKLEDSAMYFCASRTSGTVGYFGPGTRLTVL.

The chain recombines TRBV29-1 with TRBJ2-3; D gene uncertain. CDR3 length: 12 residues. Germline loops: CDR1 SQVTM, CDR2 ANQGSEA. V dropped 7 bases and J dropped 2 bases, with 10 bases sitting between them. This chain's CDR3 is CSARLNTDTQYF. CDR3 nucleotide sequence: TGCAGCGCCAGACTGAACACAGATACGCAGTATTTT.

V and J are TRBV5-1 and TRBJ1-1; 7 positions match TRBD1. Trimming cost V 4 bases and J 4 bases; bases outside gene matches: 7. Germline V gives CDR1 SGHRS, CDR2 YFSETQ. This CDR3 spans 14 amino acids. For the CDR3, the DNA is TGCGCCAGCAGCCGGGACAGTTGGTCCACTGAAGCTTTCTTT. As protein: CASSRDSWSTEAFF.

This sequence joins TRBV5-1 and TRBJ2-1; TRBD2 aligns across 12 bases. CDR3 length: 16 residues. With 5 bases clipped from V and 5 bases from J, the junction kept 8 bases outside the gene matches. Germline-derived CDR1 and CDR2 are SGHRS and YFSETQ. CDR3 region: CASRGRLAGVNNEQFF. CDR3 bases: TGCGCCAGCAGGGGCCGACTAGCGGGAGTTAACAATGAGCAGTTCTTC.

This clone was found once. This sequence joins TRBV9 and TRBJ2-7; maybe TRBD2 (5 bases). Germline assignment: CDR1 SGDLS and CDR2 YYNGEE. The CDR3 totals 15 residues. V was pared by 4 bases and J by 0 bases, with 14 bases between. The CDR3 bases are TGTGCCAGCAGCCCACGGACTGGGAGCTCCTACGAGCAGTACTTC. It translates to CASSPRTGSSYEQYF.

This chain joins TRBV5-1 and TRBJ1-2, with 8 nucleotides matching TRBD1. The V and J ends lost 3 bases and 4 bases, in that order; junction bases with no gene match: 5. The CDR3 extends over 14 amino acids. Per germline, CDR1 SGHRS and CDR2 YFSETQ. This CDR3 is CASSSGGAGYGYTF. As DNA, the CDR3 is TGCGCCAGCAGCTCAGGGGGCGCGGGCTATGGCTACACCTTC.

The CDR3 nucleotides read TGTGCCAGCAGTGAACAAGACATGGGAGGGGAGACCCAGTACTTC. Protein: CASSEQDMGGETQYF. This chain uses TRBV2 with TRBJ2-5; TRBD2 aligns across 7 bases. J was trimmed by 5 bases and V by 2 bases; bases with no gene match: 8. CDR3 length: 15 residues. Germline V gene sequence: CDR1 SNHLY, CDR2 FYNNEI.